This T cell receptor (beta chain) was obtained from a study of T-cell memory formation after mild COVID-19. Turning to the study itself: Across donors, TCR clusters were largely donor specific.

Study findings and constraints: CD4/CD8 balance characterized clones contracting day 15 to 85, and CD4+ skew characterized later expanders.

This CDR3 has 12 amino acids. V was clipped by 0 bases and J by 6 bases, with 6 bases between them. The germline V gene encodes CDR1 DFQATT and CDR2 SNEGSKA (reference sequence). With constant-segment primers, 5'RACE yielded cDNA libraries of TCR alpha and TCR beta that carried sample barcodes and UMIs. Using its own MiXCR run on the 5' RACE reads, TCRdb lists one record per CDR3 protein. The sample has under 350,000 distinct CDR3 sequences; 15% to 20% are singletons. Details on this clonotype: Its antigen is not known.

This receptor was taken from a man aged 18 to 30 who had mild COVID-19 (a few samples of this study predate the infection). Cell type and time point are not known. The V and J genes are TRBV20-1 and TRBJ1-5, with D possibly matching TRBD1 (5 bases). Sample: PBMCs or a T cell subset sorted from them (not recorded which). The CDR3, as DNA: TGCAGTGCTAGAGAAGGGGCTCAGCCCCAGCATTTT. This codes for CSAREGAQPQHF.